A single sample is the source of the 18 T cell receptor beta chains below, sequenced in a study of glioma-infiltrating T cells after dendritic cell vaccination. This table comes from immunoSEQ multiplex PCR, and its TCRdb copy is limited to in-frame clones, with some not included. The sample has approximately 48,000 clones, 85% seen once. The specimen was blood, collected before dendritic cell vaccination. Receptors were obtained from a human donor with glioblastoma.

This chain connects TRBV11-2 to TRBJ1-1; possibly TRBD1 for D (5 bases). Germline V gives CDR1 SGHAT, CDR2 FQNNGV. The length of the CDR3 is 17 residues. V was trimmed by 8 bases and J by 5 bases, leaving 27 bases between them. The CDR3 spells CASSITSHTGGWTEAFF. The CDR3 DNA reads as TGTGCCAGCTCGATTACATCCCACACGGGGGGTTGGACTGAAGCTTTCTTT. Full variable domain (missing parts from reference TRBV11-2 and TRBJ1-1): EAGVAQSPRYKIIEKRQSVAFWCNPISGHATLYWYQQILGQGPKLLIQFQNNGVVDDSQLPKDRFSAERLKGVDSTLKIQPAKLEDSAVYLCASSITSHTGGWTEAFFGQGTRLTVV.

There are a few counts of this clone. The chain joins TRBV4-1 to TRBJ1-1; 11 nucleotides align to TRBD1. The CDR3 has 14 residues. The ends lost 0 bases at V and 7 bases at J; junction bases unmatched: 1. Germline CDR1 and CDR2: MGHRA and YSYEKL. CDR3 amino acids: CASSQEGTGGEAFF. CDR3 coding DNA: TGCGCCAGCAGCCAAGAGGGGACAGGGGGTGAAGCTTTCTTT.

This clone was observed once. The CDR3 loop reads CASSKTRGANYGYTF. CDR3 nucleotides: TGTGCCAGCAGCAAAACACGGGGAGCTAACTATGGCTACACCTTC. The chain has TRBV5-6 and TRBJ1-2, with D unresolved. Per germline, CDR1 SGHDT and CDR2 YYEEEE. Trimming removed 4 bases from V and 0 bases from J, with 13 bases in between. The CDR3 totals 15 residues.

The chain links TRBV5-6 to TRBJ2-7; no definite D call. The CDR3 has 12 residues. Germline loops: CDR1 SGHDT, CDR2 YYEEEE. Trimming left V 3 bases short and J 0 bases short, with 4 bases between. DNA for the CDR3: TGTGCCAGCAGCTGGAGCTCCTACGAGCAGTACTTC. Translation gives CASSWSSYEQYF.

The V and J genes are TRBV27 and TRBJ2-2; 12 bases match TRBD2. Germline V lookup: CDR1 MNHEY, CDR2 SMNVEV (reference sequence). Trimming removed 4 bases from V and 6 bases from J; junction bases left unmatched: 9. This CDR3 spans 17 amino acids. The CDR3 here is CASSSETSGSPAGELFF. CDR3 bases: TGTGCCAGCAGTTCGGAGACTAGCGGGAGTCCCGCCGGGGAGCTGTTTTTT.

V usage is TRBV5-4 and J usage is TRBJ1-4; TRBD1 agrees at 7 bases. Germline CDR1 is SGHNT and CDR2 is YYREEE (reference sequence). The length of the CDR3 is 15 residues. Trimming at V came to 4 bases and at J to 5 bases, leaving 8 bases not matched to a gene. Written as DNA, the CDR3 is TGTGCCAGCAGCCACGAGACAGGGTCCAATGAAAAACTGTTTTTT. Translation gives CASSHETGSNEKLFF.

The chain links TRBV11-2 to TRBJ1-2, with unresolved D. The CDR3 sequence is 13 residues long. Germline V gene lookup returns CDR1 SGHAT and CDR2 FQNNGV. The ends were cut back, 0 bases at V and 4 bases at J, with 6 bases in the middle. The CDR3 is CASSLERSYGYTF. CDR3 bases: TGTGCCAGCAGCTTAGAACGGAGCTATGGCTACACCTTC.

The chain has TRBV11-2 and TRBJ2-3; TRBD2 agrees at 7 bases. The germline CDR1 and CDR2 sequences are SGHAT and FQNNGV. The CDR3 runs 16 residues. V was clipped by 3 bases and J by 1 base; unmatched bases: 7. The CDR3 protein is CASSLGSAGGTDTQYF. DNA for the CDR3: TGTGCCAGCAGCTTGGGCTCGGCGGGGGGCACAGATACGCAGTATTTT.

This rearrangement joins TRBV6-5 to TRBJ1-1; TRBD1 might be the D (5 bases). This CDR3 is 15 amino acids long. Germline values: CDR1 MNHEY, CDR2 SVGAGI. V lost 5 bases and J 0 bases, leaving 13 bases between the germline ends. This CDR3 is CASSHRQTVNTEAFF. The CDR3 nucleotides are TGTGCCAGCAGTCATCGACAGACCGTGAACACTGAAGCTTTCTTT.

This clone is a singleton in its sample. The chain couples TRBV5-1 to TRBJ1-1; D is perhaps TRBD1 (5 bases). The CDR3 runs to 14 residues. The V gene's germline CDR1 is SGHRS and CDR2 YFSETQ. V lost 0 bases and J lost 5, with 11 bases in between. The CDR3 sequence: CASSLGPGGTEAFF. In nucleotides, the CDR3 is TGCGCCAGCAGCTTGGGGCCGGGGGGGACTGAAGCTTTCTTT.

As for this clone: This is likely a read error, given that the CDR3 carries no conserved phenylalanine or tryptophan at its end. Because the CDR3's place on the DNA is in doubt, the DNA is left out and the CDR3 is given as listed by TCRdb. J is TRBJ1-2 and V is TRBV4-3. CDR1 is LGHNA and CDR2 is YSLEER in the germline V gene. The length of the CDR3 is 12 amino acids, counting both ends. Here the CDR3 reads CASSQNRASRGN.

V usage is TRBV5-5 and J usage is TRBJ2-1; weak D call: TRBD2 (5 bases). CDR1 SGHKS and CDR2 YYEKEE come from the germline V gene (reference sequence). CDR3 length: 14 amino acids. V lost 4 bases and J 5 bases, leaving 13 bases between the germline ends. The CDR3 region has the DNA TGTGCCAGCAGCCTGGGGAGCGGCGACAATGAGCAGTTCTTC. Encoded protein: CASSLGSGDNEQFF. Full variable domain (remainder filled in from reference TRBV5-5 and TRBJ2-1): DAGVTQSPTHLIKTRGQQVTLRCSPISGHKSVSWYQQVLGQGPQFIFQYYEKEERGRGNFPDRFSARQFPNYSSELNVNALLLGDSALYLCASSLGSGDNEQFFGPGTRLTVL.

The chain employs TRBV29-1 and TRBJ1-2, with TRBD1 identical over 7 bases. The V and J ends lost 2 bases and 7 bases, in that order; junction bases with no gene match: 10. There are 14 residues in the CDR3. Germline V gene data show CDR1 as SQVTM and CDR2 as ANQGSEA. CDR3 in amino acids: CSVEWARGEVGYTF. In DNA, the CDR3 is TGCAGCGTTGAATGGGCCAGGGGGGAGGTTGGCTACACCTTC.

By frequency in the sample, this clone is hyperexpanded (1% or more). The gene calls are TRBV7-9 and TRBJ1-1; 11 nucleotides line up with TRBD1. This CDR3 region has 19 residues. V lost 1 base and J lost 1; bases outside the gene matches: 11. Germline CDR1 SEHNR, CDR2 FQNEAQ (reference sequence). CDR3: CASSLGTGGAIWGNTEAFF. Written as DNA, the CDR3 is TGTGCCAGCAGCTTAGGGACAGGGGGCGCGATTTGGGGGAACACTGAAGCTTTCTTT.

The chain uses TRBV28 and TRBJ2-2; 9 nucleotides align to TRBD1. The CDR3 contains 14 residues. V gave up 6 bases and J gave up 9 bases; unmatched junction bases: 8. Germline lookup yields CDR1 MDHEN and CDR2 SYDVKM. CDR3 sequence reads: CASSITGGERELFF. CDR3 nucleotide sequence: TGTGCCAGCAGCATTACAGGGGGCGAGAGGGAGCTGTTTTTT.

The chain has TRBV5-1 and TRBJ2-7, with D perhaps matching TRBD1 (5 bases). Trimming stripped 6 bases from V and 5 bases from J, with 21 bases between. Germline lookup yields CDR1 SGHRS and CDR2 YFSETQ. The CDR3 contains 15 residues. The chain's CDR3 is CASINRSRVHNEQYF. For the CDR3, the DNA is TGCGCCAGCATAAACCGGAGCAGGGTTCACAACGAGCAGTACTTC. Full variable domain (outside the CDR3, taken from reference TRBV5-1 and TRBJ2-7): KAGVTQTPRYLIKTRGQQVTLSCSPISGHRSVSWYQQTPGQGLQFLFEYFSETQRNKGNFPGRFSGRQFSNSRSEMNVSTLELGDSALYLCASINRSRVHNEQYFGPGTRLTVT.

This rearrangement joins TRBV5-1 to TRBJ1-3; 9 nucleotides agree with TRBD1. This CDR3 spans 18 amino acids. The V gene end was trimmed by 4 bases and the J gene end by 0 bases; junction bases not matched to a gene: 11. Per germline, CDR1 SGHRS and CDR2 YFSETQ. The CDR3 loop reads CASSPIPGTGISGNTIYF. The CDR3 bases are TGCGCCAGCAGCCCGATTCCCGGGACAGGGATCTCTGGAAACACCATATATTTT.

The chain couples TRBV4-1 to TRBJ1-1; 9 bases match TRBD1. Germline-derived CDR1 and CDR2 are MGHRA and YSYEKL. V lost 6 bases, J lost 4 bases, and 6 bases stayed unmatched. The CDR3 is 14 amino acids. CDR3: CASRPGTGFTEAFF. CDR3 sequence (DNA): TGCGCCAGCAGGCCCGGGACAGGGTTCACTGAAGCTTTCTTT.